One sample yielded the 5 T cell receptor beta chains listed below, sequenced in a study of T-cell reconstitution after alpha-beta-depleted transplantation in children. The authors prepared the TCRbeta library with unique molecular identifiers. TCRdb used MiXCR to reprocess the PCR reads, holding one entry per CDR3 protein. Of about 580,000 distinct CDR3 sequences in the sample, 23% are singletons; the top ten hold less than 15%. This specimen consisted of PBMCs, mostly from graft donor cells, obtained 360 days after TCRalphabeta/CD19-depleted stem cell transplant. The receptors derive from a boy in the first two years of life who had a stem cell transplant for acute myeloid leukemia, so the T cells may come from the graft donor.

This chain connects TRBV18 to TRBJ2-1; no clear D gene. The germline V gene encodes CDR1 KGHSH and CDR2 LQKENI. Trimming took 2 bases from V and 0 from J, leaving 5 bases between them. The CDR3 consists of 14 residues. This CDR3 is CASSPVGSYNEQFF. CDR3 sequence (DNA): TGTGCCAGCTCACCAGTCGGCTCCTACAATGAGCAGTTCTTC.

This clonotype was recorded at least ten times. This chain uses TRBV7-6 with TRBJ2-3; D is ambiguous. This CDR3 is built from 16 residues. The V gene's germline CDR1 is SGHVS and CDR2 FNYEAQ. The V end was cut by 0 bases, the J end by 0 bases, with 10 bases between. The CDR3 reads CASSLARVGSTDTQYF. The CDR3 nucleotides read TGTGCCAGCAGCTTAGCCCGAGTCGGAAGCACAGATACGCAGTATTTT.

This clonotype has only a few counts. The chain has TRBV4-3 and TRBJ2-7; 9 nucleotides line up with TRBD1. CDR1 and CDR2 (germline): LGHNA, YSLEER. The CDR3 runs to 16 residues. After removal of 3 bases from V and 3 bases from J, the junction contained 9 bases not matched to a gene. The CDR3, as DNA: TGCGCCAGCAGCCACACCGGGACAGGGTATCTCTACGAGCAGTACTTC. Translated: CASSHTGTGYLYEQYF.

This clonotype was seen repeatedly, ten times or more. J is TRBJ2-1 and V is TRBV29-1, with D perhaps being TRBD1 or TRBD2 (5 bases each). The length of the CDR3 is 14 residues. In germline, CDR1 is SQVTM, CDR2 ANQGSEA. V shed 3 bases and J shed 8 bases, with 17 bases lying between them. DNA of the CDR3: TGCAGCGTTGAGGGACCCACGCTGTCCGATGAGCAGTTCTTC. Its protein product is CSVEGPTLSDEQFF.

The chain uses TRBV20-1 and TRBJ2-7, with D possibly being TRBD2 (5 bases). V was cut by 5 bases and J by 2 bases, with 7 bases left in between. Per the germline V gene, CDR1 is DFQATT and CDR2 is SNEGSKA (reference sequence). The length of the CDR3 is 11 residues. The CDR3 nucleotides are TGCAGTGCTTCGGGGACCTACGAGCAGTACGTC. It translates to CSASGTYEQYV.